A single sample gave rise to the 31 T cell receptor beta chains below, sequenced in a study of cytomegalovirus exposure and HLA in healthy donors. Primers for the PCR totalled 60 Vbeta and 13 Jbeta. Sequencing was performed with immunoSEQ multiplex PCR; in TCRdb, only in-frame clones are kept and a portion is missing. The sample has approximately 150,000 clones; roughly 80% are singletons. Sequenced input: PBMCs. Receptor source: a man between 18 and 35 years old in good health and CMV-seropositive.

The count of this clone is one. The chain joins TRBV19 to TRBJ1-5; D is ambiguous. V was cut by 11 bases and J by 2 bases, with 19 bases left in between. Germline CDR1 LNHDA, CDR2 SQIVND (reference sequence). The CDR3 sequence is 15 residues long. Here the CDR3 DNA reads TGTGCCGCAAACTCGGGAGGGAGAGGCAATCAGCCCCAGCATTTT. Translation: CAANSGGRGNQPQHF. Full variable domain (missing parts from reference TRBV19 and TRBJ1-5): DGGITQSPKYLFRKEGQNVTLSCEQNLNHDAMYWYRQDPGQGLRLIYYSQIVNDFQKGDIAEGYSVSREKKESFPLTVTSAQKNPTAFYLCAANSGGRGNQPQHFGDGTRLSIL.

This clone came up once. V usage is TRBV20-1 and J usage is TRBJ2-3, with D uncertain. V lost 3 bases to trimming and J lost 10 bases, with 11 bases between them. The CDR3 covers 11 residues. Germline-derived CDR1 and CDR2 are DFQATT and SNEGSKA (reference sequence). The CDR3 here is CSASSSIAQYF. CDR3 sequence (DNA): TGCAGTGCTAGTAGCTCGATTGCGCAGTATTTT.

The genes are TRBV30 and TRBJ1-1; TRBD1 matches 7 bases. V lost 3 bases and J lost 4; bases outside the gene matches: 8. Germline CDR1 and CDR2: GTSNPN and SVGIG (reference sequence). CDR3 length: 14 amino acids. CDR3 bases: TGTGCCTGGAGGATACAGGGGTCCGGCACTGAAGCTTTCTTT. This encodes CAWRIQGSGTEAFF.

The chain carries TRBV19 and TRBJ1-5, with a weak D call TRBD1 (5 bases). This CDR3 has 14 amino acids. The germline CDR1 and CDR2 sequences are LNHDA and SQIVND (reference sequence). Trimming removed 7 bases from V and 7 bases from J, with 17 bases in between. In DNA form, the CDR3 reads TGTGCCAGTACCGATGGGAGGGGAGGACAGCCCCAGCATTTT. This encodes CASTDGRGGQPQHF.

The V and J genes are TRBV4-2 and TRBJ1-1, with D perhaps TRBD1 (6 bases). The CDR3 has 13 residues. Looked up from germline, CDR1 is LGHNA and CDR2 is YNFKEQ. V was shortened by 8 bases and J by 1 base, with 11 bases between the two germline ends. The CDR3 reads CASGDTGNTEAFF. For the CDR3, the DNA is TGTGCCAGCGGGGACACCGGGAACACTGAAGCTTTCTTT.

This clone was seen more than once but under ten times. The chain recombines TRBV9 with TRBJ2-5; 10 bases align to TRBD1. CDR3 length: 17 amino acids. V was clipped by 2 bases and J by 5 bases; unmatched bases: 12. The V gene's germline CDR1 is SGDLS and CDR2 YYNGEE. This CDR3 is CASSVLPAGTGAETQYF. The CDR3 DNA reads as TGTGCCAGCAGCGTCCTACCGGCCGGGACAGGGGCCGAGACCCAGTACTTC.

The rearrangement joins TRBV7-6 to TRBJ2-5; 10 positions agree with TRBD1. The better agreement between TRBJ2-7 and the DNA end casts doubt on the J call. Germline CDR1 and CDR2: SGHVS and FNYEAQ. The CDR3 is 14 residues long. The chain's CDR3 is CASTSGTGAYEQYF. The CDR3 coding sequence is TGTGCCAGCACTTCTGGGACAGGGGCCTACGAGCAGTACTTC.

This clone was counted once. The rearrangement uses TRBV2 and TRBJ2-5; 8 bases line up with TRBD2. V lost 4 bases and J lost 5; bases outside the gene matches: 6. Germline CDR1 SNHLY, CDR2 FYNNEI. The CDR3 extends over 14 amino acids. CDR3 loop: CASSGLTSAETQYF. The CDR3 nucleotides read TGTGCCAGCAGTGGCTTGACTAGCGCGGAGACCCAGTACTTC.

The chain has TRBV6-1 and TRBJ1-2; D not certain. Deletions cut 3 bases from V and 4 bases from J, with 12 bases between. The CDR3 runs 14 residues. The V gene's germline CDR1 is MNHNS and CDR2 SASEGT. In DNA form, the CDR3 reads TGTGCCAGCAGTGACTATACGGGATCCTATGGCTACACCTTC. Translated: CASSDYTGSYGYTF.

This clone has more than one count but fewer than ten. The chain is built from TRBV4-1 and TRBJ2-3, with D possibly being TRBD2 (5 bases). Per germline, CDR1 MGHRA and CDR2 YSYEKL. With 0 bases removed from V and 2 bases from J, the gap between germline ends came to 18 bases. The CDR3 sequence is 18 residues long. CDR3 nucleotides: TGCGCCAGCAGCCAAGAGCCTTTTAGGGTGGAGGTCACAGATACGCAGTATTTT. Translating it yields CASSQEPFRVEVTDTQYF.

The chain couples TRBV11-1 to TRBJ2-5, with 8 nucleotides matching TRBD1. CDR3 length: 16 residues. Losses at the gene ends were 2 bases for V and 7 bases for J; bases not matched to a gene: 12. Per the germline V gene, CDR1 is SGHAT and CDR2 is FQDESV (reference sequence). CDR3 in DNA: TGTGCCAGCAGCTTATCCGCGGGCCAGGGGGCTGGGACCCAGTACTTC. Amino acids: CASSLSAGQGAGTQYF.

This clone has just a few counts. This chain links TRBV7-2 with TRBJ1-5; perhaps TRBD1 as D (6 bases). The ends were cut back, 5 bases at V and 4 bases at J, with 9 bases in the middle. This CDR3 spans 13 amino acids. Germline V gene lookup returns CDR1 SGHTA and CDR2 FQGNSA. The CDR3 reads CASSQDRNQPQHF. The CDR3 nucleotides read TGTGCCAGCAGCCAGGACAGAAATCAGCCCCAGCATTTT. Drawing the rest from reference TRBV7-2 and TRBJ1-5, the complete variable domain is GAGVSQSPSNKVTEKGKDVELRCDPISGHTALYWYRQSLGQGLEFLIYFQGNSAPDKSGLPSDRFSAERTGGSVSTLTIQRTQQEDSAVYLCASSQDRNQPQHFGDGTRLSIL.

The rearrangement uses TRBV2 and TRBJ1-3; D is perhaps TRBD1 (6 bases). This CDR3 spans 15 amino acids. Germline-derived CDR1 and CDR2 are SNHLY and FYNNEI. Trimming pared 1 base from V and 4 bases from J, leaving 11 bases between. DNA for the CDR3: TGTGCCAGCAGTGAAGAAGGGGGTTCAGGAAACACCATATATTTT. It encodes CASSEEGGSGNTIYF.

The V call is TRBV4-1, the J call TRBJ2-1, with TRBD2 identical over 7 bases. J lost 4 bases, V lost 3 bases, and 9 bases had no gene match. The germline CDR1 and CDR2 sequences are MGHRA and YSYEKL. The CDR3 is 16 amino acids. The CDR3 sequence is CASSHLRGREYNEQFF. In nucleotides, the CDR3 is TGCGCCAGCAGCCACCTTAGAGGGAGGGAATACAATGAGCAGTTCTTC.

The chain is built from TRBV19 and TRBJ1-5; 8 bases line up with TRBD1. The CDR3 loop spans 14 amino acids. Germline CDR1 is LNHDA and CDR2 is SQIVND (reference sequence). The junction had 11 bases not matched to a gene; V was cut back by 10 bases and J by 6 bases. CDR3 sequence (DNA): TGTGCCACCACCGGTACAGGGGGAGCTCAGCCCCAGCATTTT. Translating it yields CATTGTGGAQPQHF.

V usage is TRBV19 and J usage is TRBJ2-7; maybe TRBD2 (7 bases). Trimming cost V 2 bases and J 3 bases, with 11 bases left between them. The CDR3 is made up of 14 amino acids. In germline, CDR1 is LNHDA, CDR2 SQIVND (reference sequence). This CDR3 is CASSIQGRVYEQYF. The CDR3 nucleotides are TGTGCCAGTAGTATACAGGGGAGGGTCTACGAGCAGTACTTC. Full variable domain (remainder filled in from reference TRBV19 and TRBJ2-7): DGGITQSPKYLFRKEGQNVTLSCEQNLNHDAMYWYRQDPGQGLRLIYYSQIVNDFQKGDIAEGYSVSREKKESFPLTVTSAQKNPTAFYLCASSIQGRVYEQYFGPGTRLTVT.

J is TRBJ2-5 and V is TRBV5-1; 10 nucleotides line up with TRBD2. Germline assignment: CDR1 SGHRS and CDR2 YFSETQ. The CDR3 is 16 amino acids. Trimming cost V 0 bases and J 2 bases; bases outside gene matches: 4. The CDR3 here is CASSLGSGGIQETQYF. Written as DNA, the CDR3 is TGCGCCAGCAGCTTGGGTAGCGGGGGGATACAAGAGACCCAGTACTTC.

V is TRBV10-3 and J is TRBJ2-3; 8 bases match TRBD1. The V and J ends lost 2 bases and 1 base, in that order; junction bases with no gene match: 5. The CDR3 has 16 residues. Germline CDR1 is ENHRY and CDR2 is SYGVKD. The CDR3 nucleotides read TGTGCCATCAGTGAGACGCCGGGACAGGGCACAGATACGCAGTATTTT. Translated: CAISETPGQGTDTQYF.

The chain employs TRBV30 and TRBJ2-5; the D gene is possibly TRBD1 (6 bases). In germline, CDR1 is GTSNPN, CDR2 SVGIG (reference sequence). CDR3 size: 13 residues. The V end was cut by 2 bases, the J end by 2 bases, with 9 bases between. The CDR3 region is CAWSFGQQETQYF. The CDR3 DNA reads TGTGCCTGGAGTTTCGGACAGCAAGAGACCCAGTACTTC.

Here the CDR3 reads CASSHEERGPRDTQYF. DNA of the CDR3: TGTGCCAGCAGCCATGAAGAGCGGGGGCCGCGGGATACGCAGTATTTT. V is TRBV4-2 and J is TRBJ2-3, with 8 bases identical to TRBD2. V gave up 3 bases and J gave up 6 bases; unmatched junction bases: 11. The CDR3 spans 16 residues. Germline V lookup: CDR1 LGHNA, CDR2 YNFKEQ.

DNA of the CDR3: TGTGCCAGCAGCAAGAATGAGGGAGCGCTACACACCGGGGAGCTGTTTTTT. Its translation: CASSKNEGALHTGELFF. The chain combines TRBV5-4 with TRBJ2-2; D possibly corresponds to TRBD2 (5 bases). In germline, CDR1 is SGHNT, CDR2 YYREEE (reference sequence). The CDR3 totals 17 residues. The V and J ends lost 4 bases and 3 bases respectively, with 19 bases between them.

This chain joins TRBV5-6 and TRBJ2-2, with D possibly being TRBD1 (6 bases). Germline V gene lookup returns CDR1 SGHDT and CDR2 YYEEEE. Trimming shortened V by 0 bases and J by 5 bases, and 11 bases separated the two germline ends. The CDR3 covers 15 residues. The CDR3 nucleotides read TGTGCCAGCAGCTTGGTGGGGGCAGTTACCGGGGAGCTGTTTTTT. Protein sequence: CASSLVGAVTGELFF.

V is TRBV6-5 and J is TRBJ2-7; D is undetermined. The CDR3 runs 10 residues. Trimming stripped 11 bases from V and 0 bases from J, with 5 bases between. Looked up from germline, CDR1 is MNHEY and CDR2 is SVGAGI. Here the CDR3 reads CALFSYEQYF. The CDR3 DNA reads TGTGCCCTGTTCTCCTACGAGCAGTACTTC.

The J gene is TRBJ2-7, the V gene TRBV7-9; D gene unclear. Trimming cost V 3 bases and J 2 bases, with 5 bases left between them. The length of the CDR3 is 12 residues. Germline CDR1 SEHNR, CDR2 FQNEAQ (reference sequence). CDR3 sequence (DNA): TGTGCCAGCAGCTTGCGCCCCTACGAGCAGTACTTC. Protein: CASSLRPYEQYF.

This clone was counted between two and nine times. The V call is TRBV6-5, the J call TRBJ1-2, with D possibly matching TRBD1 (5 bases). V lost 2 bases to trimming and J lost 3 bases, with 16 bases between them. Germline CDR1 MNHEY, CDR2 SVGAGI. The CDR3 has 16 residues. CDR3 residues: CASSYSQGRLDYGYTF. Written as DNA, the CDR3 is TGTGCCAGCAGTTACAGTCAGGGCAGGCTTGACTATGGCTACACCTTC.

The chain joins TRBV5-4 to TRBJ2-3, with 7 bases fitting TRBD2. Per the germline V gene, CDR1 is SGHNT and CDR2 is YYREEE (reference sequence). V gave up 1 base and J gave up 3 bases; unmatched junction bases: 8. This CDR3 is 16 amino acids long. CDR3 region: CASSLTSVRKTDTQYF. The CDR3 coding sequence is TGTGCCAGCAGCTTGACTAGCGTACGAAAAACAGATACGCAGTATTTT.

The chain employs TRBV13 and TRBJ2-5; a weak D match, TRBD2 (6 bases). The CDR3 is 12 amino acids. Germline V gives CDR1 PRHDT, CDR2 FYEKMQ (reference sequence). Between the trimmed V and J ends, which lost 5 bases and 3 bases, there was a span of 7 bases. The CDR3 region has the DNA TGTGCCAGCAGCCCGGGGGAAGAGACCCAGTACTTC. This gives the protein CASSPGEETQYF.

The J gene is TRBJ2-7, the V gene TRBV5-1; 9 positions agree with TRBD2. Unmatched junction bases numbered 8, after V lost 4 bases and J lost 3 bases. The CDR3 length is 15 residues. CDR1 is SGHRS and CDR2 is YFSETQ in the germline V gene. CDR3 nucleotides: TGCGCCAGCAGCCCCGTCGTAGCGGGGGACTACGAGCAGTACTTC. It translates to CASSPVVAGDYEQYF.

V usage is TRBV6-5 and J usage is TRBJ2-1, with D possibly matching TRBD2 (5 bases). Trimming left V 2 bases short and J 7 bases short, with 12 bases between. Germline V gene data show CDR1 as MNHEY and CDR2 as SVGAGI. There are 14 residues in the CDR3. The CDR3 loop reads CASSYRLAGNEQFF. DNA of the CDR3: TGTGCCAGCAGTTACCGCCTTGCGGGTAATGAGCAGTTCTTC.

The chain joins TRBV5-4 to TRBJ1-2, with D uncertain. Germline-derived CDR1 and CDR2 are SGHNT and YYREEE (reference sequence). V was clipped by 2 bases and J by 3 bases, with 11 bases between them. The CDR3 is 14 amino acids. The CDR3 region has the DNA TGTGCCAGCAGCTTCGCCTCAGGATACTATGGCTACACCTTC. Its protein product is CASSFASGYYGYTF.

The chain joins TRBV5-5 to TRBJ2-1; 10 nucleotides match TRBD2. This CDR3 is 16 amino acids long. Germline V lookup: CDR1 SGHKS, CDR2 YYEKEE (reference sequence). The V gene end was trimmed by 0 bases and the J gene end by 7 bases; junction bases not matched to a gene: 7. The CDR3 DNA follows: TGTGCCAGCAGCTTGGATTCAGCGGGGGGGTATAATGAGCAGTTCTTC. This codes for CASSLDSAGGYNEQFF.